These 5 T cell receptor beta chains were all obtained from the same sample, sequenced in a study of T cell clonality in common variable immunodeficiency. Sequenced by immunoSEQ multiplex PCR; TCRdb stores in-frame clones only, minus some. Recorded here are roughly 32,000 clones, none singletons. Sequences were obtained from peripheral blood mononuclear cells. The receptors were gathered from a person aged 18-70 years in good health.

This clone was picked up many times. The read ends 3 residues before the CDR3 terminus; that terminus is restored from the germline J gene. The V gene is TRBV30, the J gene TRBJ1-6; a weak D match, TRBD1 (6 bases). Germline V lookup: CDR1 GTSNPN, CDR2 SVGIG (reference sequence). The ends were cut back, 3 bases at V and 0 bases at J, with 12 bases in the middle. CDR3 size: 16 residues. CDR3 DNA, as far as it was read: TGTGCCTGGAGGGCGGGGGCCAGCTCCTATAATTCACCC. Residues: CAWRAGASSYNSP. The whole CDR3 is CAWRAGASSYNSPLHF.

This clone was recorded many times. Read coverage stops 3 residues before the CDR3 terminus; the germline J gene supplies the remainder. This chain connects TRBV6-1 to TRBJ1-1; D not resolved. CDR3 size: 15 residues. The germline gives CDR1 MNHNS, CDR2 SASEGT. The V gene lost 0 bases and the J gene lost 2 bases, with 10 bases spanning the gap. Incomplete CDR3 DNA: TGTGCCAGCAGTGAAGCGCTGTCGGTTAACACTGAA. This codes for CASSEALSVNTE. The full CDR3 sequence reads CASSEALSVNTEAFF.

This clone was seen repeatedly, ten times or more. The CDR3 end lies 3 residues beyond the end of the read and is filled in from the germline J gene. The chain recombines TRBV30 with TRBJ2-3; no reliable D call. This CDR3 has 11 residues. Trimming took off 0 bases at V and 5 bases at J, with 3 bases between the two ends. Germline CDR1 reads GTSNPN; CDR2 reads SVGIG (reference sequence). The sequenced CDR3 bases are TGTGCCTGGAGTGTTCAAGATACG. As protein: CAWSVQDT. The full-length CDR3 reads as CAWSVQDTQYF.

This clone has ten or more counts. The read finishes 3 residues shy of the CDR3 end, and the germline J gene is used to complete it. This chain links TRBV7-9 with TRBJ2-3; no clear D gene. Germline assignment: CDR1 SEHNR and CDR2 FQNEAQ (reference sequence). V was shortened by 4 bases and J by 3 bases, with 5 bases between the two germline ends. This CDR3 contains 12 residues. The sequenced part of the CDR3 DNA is TGTGCCAGCAGCTCACGGACAGATACG. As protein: CASSSRTDT. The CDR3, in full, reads CASSSRTDTQYF.

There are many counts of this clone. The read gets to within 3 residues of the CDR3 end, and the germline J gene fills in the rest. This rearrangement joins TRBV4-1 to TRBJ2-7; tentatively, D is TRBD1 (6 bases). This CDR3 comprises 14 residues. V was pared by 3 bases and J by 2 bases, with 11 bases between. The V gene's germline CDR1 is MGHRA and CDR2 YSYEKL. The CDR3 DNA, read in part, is TGCGCCAGCAGCCACCTCGGGGACACCTACGAG. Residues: CASSHLGDTYE. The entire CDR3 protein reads CASSHLGDTYEQYF.